Each of the 2 T cell receptor beta chains below was sequenced from the same sample in a study of T cell repertoires in cytomegalovirus infection. TCRdb passed the reads through MiXCR, listing each CDR3 protein once. There are fewer than 550,000 distinct CDR3 sequences in the sample; about 11% occur only once, and 10% lies in the top ten. Sequencing was done on a sample of PBMCs. The origin of the receptors is a human donor in good health (CMV status not recorded). Some clones in this sample may be carry-over from other donors' samples.

This clonotype was detected ten times or more. Here the CDR3 reads CASSLTGRADTQYF. CDR3 sequence (DNA): TGTGCCAGCAGCTTAACTGGCCGAGCAGATACGCAGTATTTT. This rearrangement joins TRBV7-3 to TRBJ2-3; D unclear. V dropped 0 bases and J dropped 4 bases, with 8 bases sitting between them. The CDR3 contains 14 residues. Germline lookup yields CDR1 SGHTA and CDR2 FQGTGA. The whole variable domain, remainder taken from reference TRBV7-3 and TRBJ2-3, is GAGVSQTPSNKVTEKGKYVELRCDPISGHTALYWYRQSLGQGPEFLIYFQGTGAADDSGLPNDRFFAVRPEGSVSTLKIQRTERGDSAVYLCASSLTGRADTQYFGPGTRLTVL.

This clonotype came up many times. For the CDR3, the DNA is TGTGCCATCAGTTCGACTAGCGGGGGGTCTAGCACAGATACGCAGTATTTT. Translating it yields CAISSTSGGSSTDTQYF. This sequence joins TRBV10-3 and TRBJ2-3, with 13 bases identical to TRBD2. Germline-derived CDR1 and CDR2 are ENHRY and SYGVKD. The J segment lost 0 bases and the V segment lost 5 bases, leaving 5 bases of the junction unmatched. CDR3 length equals 17 residues.